One sample yielded the 17 T cell receptor beta chains listed below, sequenced in a study of PD-L1 blockade in urothelial cancer. Some clones are missing from TCRdb's copy, which holds only in-frame ones; the method was immunoSEQ multiplex PCR. Counted here are 72,000 or so clones, roughly 90% occurring once; the ten biggest clones make up 10% to 12%. Time point in this sample: peripheral blood 6 weeks after treatment start. The sequencing here drew on PBMCs, taken around atezolizumab (anti-PD-L1) treatment. The source is a man in his sixties with urothelial cancer.

The gene calls are TRBV18 and TRBJ1-2; D gene uncertain. The length of the CDR3 is 14 residues. Trimming took 2 bases from V and 7 from J, leaving 14 bases between them. The V gene's germline CDR1 is KGHSH and CDR2 LQKENI. CDR3 region: CASSPTREMGGYTF. CDR3 nucleotides: TGTGCCAGCTCACCAACTAGGGAGATGGGTGGCTACACCTTC.

This chain connects TRBV14 to TRBJ2-7, with 11 bases fitting TRBD2. In germline, CDR1 is SGHDN, CDR2 FVKESK. CDR3 length equals 16 residues. V was clipped by 3 bases and J by 1 base; unmatched bases: 5. This CDR3 reads CASSHATSGRSYEQYF. CDR3 DNA: TGTGCCAGCAGCCATGCCACTAGCGGGAGATCCTACGAGCAGTACTTC.

The CDR3 DNA is TGTGCCAGCAGTTTACAGGGGACCTCGAACACCGGGGAGCTGTTTTTT. It codes for CASSLQGTSNTGELFF. The chain combines TRBV7-9 with TRBJ2-2, with TRBD1 matching over 7 bases. This CDR3 is 16 amino acids long. Germline-derived CDR1 and CDR2 are SEHNR and FQNEAQ (reference sequence). The junction had 7 bases not matched to a gene; V was cut back by 6 bases and J by 0 bases.

The genes are TRBV5-6 and TRBJ1-5; 7 positions agree with TRBD1. The CDR3 is 15 amino acids. Germline lookup yields CDR1 SGHDT and CDR2 YYEEEE. V shed 0 bases and J 4 bases; nucleotides not matched to a gene: 4. CDR3 nucleotide sequence: TGTGCCAGCAGCTTGGGGCCGACAGGGAATCAGCCCCAGCATTTT. Translated, it gives CASSLGPTGNQPQHF. Combining the CDR3 with reference TRBV5-6 and TRBJ1-5 gives the whole variable domain DAGVTQSPTHLIKTRGQQVTLRCSPKSGHDTVSWYQQALGQGPQFIFQYYEEEERQRGNFPDRFSGHQFPNYSSELNVNALLLGDSALYLCASSLGPTGNQPQHFGDGTRLSIL.

This chain uses TRBV5-1 with TRBJ2-7; weak D call: TRBD1 (6 bases). The ends were cut back, 1 base at V and 0 bases at J, with 14 bases in the middle. Germline V gives CDR1 SGHRS, CDR2 YFSETQ. This CDR3 has 16 amino acids. CDR3 sequence reads: CASSLRAGTLSYEQYF. The CDR3 DNA reads as TGCGCCAGCAGCTTGCGAGCCGGGACACTCTCCTACGAGCAGTACTTC.

Only a few counts were recorded for this clone. The CDR3 nucleotides are TGTGCCAGCAGTCATCTAGCGGGGACCTCCTACAATGAGCAGTTCTTC. It yields the protein CASSHLAGTSYNEQFF. The chain has TRBV11-3 and TRBJ2-1; 9 bases align to TRBD2. The CDR3 spans 16 residues. V was clipped by 6 bases and J by 0 bases; unmatched bases: 6. In germline, CDR1 is SGHNT, CDR2 YENEEA.

The gene calls are TRBV6-5 and TRBJ2-5, with TRBD2 identical over 11 bases. V was pared by 6 bases and J by 5 bases, with 8 bases of the junction left unmatched. Germline V lookup: CDR1 MNHEY, CDR2 SVGAGI. The CDR3 totals 15 residues. CDR3 protein: CASSPTSGGLETQYF. The DNA of the CDR3 is TGTGCCAGCAGCCCTACTAGCGGGGGTTTGGAGACCCAGTACTTC.

This clone was found once. The chain links TRBV4-1 to TRBJ2-1, with D maybe TRBD1 (5 bases). CDR1 is MGHRA, CDR2 YSYEKL, per germline. V was shortened by 0 bases and J by 9 bases, with 18 bases between the two germline ends. This CDR3 is 16 amino acids long. CDR3 nucleotides: TGCGCCAGCAGCCAAGATCAAGGTCAGGGTCGAAGTGAGCAGTTCTTC. This sequence encodes CASSQDQGQGRSEQFF.

The chain has TRBV29-1 and TRBJ1-1, with D possibly matching TRBD1 (5 bases). Per the germline V gene, CDR1 is SQVTM and CDR2 is ANQGSEA. The CDR3 has 15 residues. V was trimmed by 6 bases and J by 5 bases, leaving 22 bases between them. The CDR3 is CSVRPQGGMDTEAFF. The CDR3 DNA follows: TGCAGCGTCCGGCCCCAGGGTGGTATGGATACTGAAGCTTTCTTT.

This chain joins TRBV19 and TRBJ2-7, with TRBD1 matching over 10 bases. Germline-derived CDR1 and CDR2 are LNHDA and SQIVND (reference sequence). The J segment lost 0 bases and the V segment lost 6 bases, leaving 5 bases of the junction unmatched. This CDR3 has 15 amino acids. Here the CDR3 DNA reads TGTGCCAGTAGAGAGGACAGGGGGAGCTCCTACGAGCAGTACTTC. It specifies CASREDRGSSYEQYF.

The V gene is TRBV5-5, the J gene TRBJ1-2; tentatively, D is TRBD1 (5 bases). Germline loops: CDR1 SGHKS, CDR2 YYEKEE (reference sequence). V was pared by 4 bases and J by 8 bases, with 18 bases between. CDR3 length equals 14 residues. Here the CDR3 DNA reads TGTGCCAGCAGCGGGGGGGGAGGGCCGGAGGGCTACACCTTC. It translates to CASSGGGGPEGYTF.

The chain uses TRBV5-1 and TRBJ1-1, with 7 bases fitting TRBD1. This CDR3 comprises 16 residues. Germline loops: CDR1 SGHRS, CDR2 YFSETQ. Unmatched junction bases numbered 7, after V lost 2 bases and J lost 0 bases. This CDR3 reads CASSFGQDRMNTEAFF. The CDR3 coding sequence is TGCGCCAGCAGCTTCGGACAGGATCGTATGAACACTGAAGCTTTCTTT.

Turning to this clone: Its ends do not fully match the called genes, so a read error is possible. V usage is TRBV5-8 and J usage is TRBJ2-6; 8 bases line up with TRBD1. CDR3 size: 17 residues. Per the germline V gene, CDR1 is SGHTS and CDR2 is YDEGEE. CDR3 amino acids: CASSSRQGRAGANVLTF. The CDR3 DNA reads as TGCGCCAGCAGTTCCAGACAGGGGCGCGCTGGGGCCAACGTCCTGACTTTC. Complete variable domain (other parts from reference TRBV5-8 and TRBJ2-6): EAGVTQSPTHLIKTRGQQATLRCSPISGHTSVYWYQQALGLGLQFLLWYDEGEERNRGNFPPRFSGRQFPNYSSELNVNALELEDSALYLCASSSRQGRAGANVLTFGAGSRLTVL.

V and J are TRBV5-6 and TRBJ2-2, with 7 nucleotides matching TRBD1. CDR3 length: 16 amino acids. V was pared by 4 bases and J by 5 bases, with 11 bases of the junction left unmatched. Looked up from germline, CDR1 is SGHDT and CDR2 is YYEEEE. CDR3 bases: TGTGCCAGCAGCCCAGTACCAGGGGGTTCAACCGGGGAGCTGTTTTTT. Translated: CASSPVPGGSTGELFF.

The chain joins TRBV4-1 to TRBJ2-7; D perhaps matches TRBD1 (6 bases). Germline lookup yields CDR1 MGHRA and CDR2 YSYEKL. The CDR3 runs 16 residues. Trimming shortened V by 1 base and J by 3 bases, and 16 bases separated the two germline ends. This CDR3 reads CASSQVMGASFYEQYF. CDR3 bases: TGCGCCAGCAGCCAAGTCATGGGGGCGAGTTTCTACGAGCAGTACTTC.

The genes are TRBV5-4 and TRBJ2-1; no clear D gene. The CDR3 sequence is 15 residues long. Per the germline V gene, CDR1 is SGHNT and CDR2 is YYREEE (reference sequence). V lost 3 bases and J 7 bases, leaving 17 bases between the germline ends. The CDR3 is CASSSVARATNEQFF. The CDR3 coding sequence is TGTGCCAGCAGCTCAGTAGCCCGTGCTACGAATGAGCAGTTCTTC.

This chain links TRBV7-2 with TRBJ1-1; 10 bases agree with TRBD1. Germline assignment: CDR1 SGHTA and CDR2 FQGNSA. The trim removed 5 bases at V and 4 bases at J, leaving 7 bases unmatched. The CDR3 runs to 15 residues. The CDR3 DNA follows: TGTGCCAGCAGCCAAGGGGGGACAGGGGCCACTGAAGCTTTCTTT. Its protein product is CASSQGGTGATEAFF.